These T cell receptor beta chains were read from a single sample in a study of blood T cell repertoires in COVID-19. The method was immunoSEQ multiplex PCR; TCRdb's version includes in-frame clones alone and lacks a portion of them. The repertoire holds 200,000 to 250,000 clones, with about 84% as singletons. Sample: PBMCs or T cells enriched from blood (not recorded which). Receptors originate from a woman in her 40s with acute COVID-19. The CDR3 runs from the conserved cysteine through the conserved F or W. Each record gives: clone size, J gene, V gene, D gene, CDR3 protein, CDR3 DNA. A D gene is named only where the DNA matches it firmly. Expanded clones are given a class, and other clones once, few, many or no size at all.

clone size: .; J gene: TRBJ2-5; V gene: TRBV6-1; D gene: TRBD2; CDR3 protein: CASSEAGWGTGGLETQYF; CDR3 DNA: TGTGCCAGCAGTGAAGCCGGTTGGGGGACGGGGGGGTTGGAGACCCAGTACTTC
clone size: .; J gene: TRBJ1-4; V gene: TRBV5-1; D gene: .; CDR3 protein: CASSVTTTNEKLFF; CDR3 DNA: TGCGCCAGCAGCGTGACAACAACTAATGAAAAACTGTTTTTT
clone size: few; J gene: TRBJ2-7; V gene: TRBV10-1; D gene: .; CDR3 protein: CASSEGGAGGHEQYF; CDR3 DNA: TGCGCCAGCAGTGAGGGTGGAGCCGGGGGGCACGAGCAGTACTTC
clone size: .; J gene: TRBJ2-3; V gene: TRBV27; D gene: TRBD2; CDR3 protein: CASSASGVTQYF; CDR3 DNA: TGTGCCAGCAGTGCGAGCGGGGTTACGCAGTATTTT
clone size: .; J gene: TRBJ2-4; V gene: TRBV19; D gene: TRBD1; CDR3 protein: CASSFGTGQGGDIQYF; CDR3 DNA: TGTGCCAGTAGTTTTGGCACGGGACAGGGTGGGGACATTCAGTACTTC
clone size: .; J gene: TRBJ2-1; V gene: TRBV5-5; D gene: TRBD2; CDR3 protein: CASSLGSGSGDEQFF; CDR3 DNA: TGTGCCAGCAGCTTGGGTAGCGGGAGTGGGGATGAGCAGTTCTTC
clone size: .; J gene: TRBJ1-1; V gene: TRBV6-2/TRBV6-3; D gene: .; CDR3 protein: CASSPQMNTEAFF; CDR3 DNA: TGTGCCAGCAGCCCCCAGATGAACACTGAAGCTTTCTTT
clone size: .; J gene: TRBJ1-6; V gene: TRBV11-3; D gene: TRBD1; CDR3 protein: CASSITGEGSPLHF; CDR3 DNA: TGTGCCAGCAGCATAACAGGGGAAGGTTCACCCCTCCACTTT
clone size: .; J gene: TRBJ1-2; V gene: TRBV11-2; D gene: TRBD1; CDR3 protein: CASSLATVTGAGGYGYTF; CDR3 DNA: TGTGCCAGCAGCTTAGCAACGGTGACAGGGGCCGGCGGCTATGGCTACACCTTC
clone size: once; J gene: TRBJ1-1; V gene: TRBV7-6; D gene: .; CDR3 protein: CASSLGVGGWNTEAFF; CDR3 DNA: TGTGCCAGCAGCTTAGGCGTGGGGGGGTGGAACACTGAAGCTTTCTTT
clone size: .; J gene: TRBJ1-4; V gene: TRBV3-1/TRBV3-2; D gene: .; CDR3 protein: CASSDSGMTNEKLFF; CDR3 DNA: TGTGCCAGCAGCGATTCAGGGATGACTAATGAAAAACTGTTTTTT
clone size: .; J gene: TRBJ1-2; V gene: TRBV28; D gene: TRBD1; CDR3 protein: CASTPGDRGLYGYTF; CDR3 DNA: TGTGCCAGCACCCCGGGGGACAGGGGGCTCTATGGCTACACCTTC
clone size: .; J gene: TRBJ1-4; V gene: TRBV12-2; D gene: .; CDR3 protein: CASRLRGILLFF; CDR3 DNA: TGTGCAAGTCGCTTACGGGGAATTTTGCTGTTTTTT
clone size: few; J gene: TRBJ1-1; V gene: TRBV28; D gene: TRBD1; CDR3 protein: CASTPQPTGAEAFF; CDR3 DNA: TGTGCCAGCACCCCACAGCCCACAGGGGCTGAAGCTTTCTTT
clone size: .; J gene: TRBJ1-5; V gene: TRBV10-3; D gene: .; CDR3 protein: CAISEWGEPQHF; CDR3 DNA: TGTGCCATCAGTGAGTGGGGAGAGCCCCAGCATTTT
clone size: .; J gene: TRBJ1-5; V gene: TRBV6-5; D gene: TRBD1; CDR3 protein: CASRQGVRNQPQHF; CDR3 DNA: TGTGCCAGCAGACAGGGGGTAAGAAATCAGCCCCAGCATTTT
clone size: .; J gene: TRBJ1-3; V gene: TRBV28; D gene: .; CDR3 protein: CASSVRSDSGNTIYF; CDR3 DNA: TGTGCCAGCAGTGTACGCAGCGACTCTGGAAACACCATATATTTT
clone size: .; J gene: TRBJ1-4; V gene: TRBV28; D gene: .; CDR3 protein: CASSLYGGENEKLFF; CDR3 DNA: TGTGCCAGCAGTTTATATGGGGGCGAGAATGAAAAACTGTTTTTT
clone size: .; J gene: TRBJ2-3; V gene: TRBV5-1; D gene: TRBD2; CDR3 protein: CASSLRGLAADTQYF; CDR3 DNA: TGCGCCAGCAGCTTGCGGGGCCTAGCGGCAGATACGCAGTATTTT
clone size: .; J gene: TRBJ2-7; V gene: TRBV6-2/TRBV6-3; D gene: TRBD1; CDR3 protein: CASSYPGRTGSEQYF; CDR3 DNA: TGTGCCAGCAGTTACCCGGGGCGGACAGGTTCCGAGCAGTACTTC
clone size: .; J gene: TRBJ2-3; V gene: TRBV21-1; D gene: .; CDR3 protein: CASSKDSGGPRTDTQYF; CDR3 DNA: TGTGCCAGCAGCAAAGATAGCGGGGGGCCCCGCACAGATACGCAGTATTTT
clone size: .; J gene: TRBJ2-1; V gene: TRBV18; D gene: .; CDR3 protein: CASSPPRESPFNEQFF; CDR3 DNA: TGTGCCAGCTCACCACCGAGGGAATCGCCGTTCAATGAGCAGTTCTTC
clone size: .; J gene: TRBJ2-1; V gene: TRBV4-3; D gene: .; CDR3 protein: CASSQNFDYNEQFF; CDR3 DNA: TGCGCCAGCAGCCAAAACTTCGACTACAATGAGCAGTTCTTC
clone size: .; J gene: TRBJ1-2; V gene: TRBV7-2; D gene: .; CDR3 protein: CASSATRTVNYGYTF; CDR3 DNA: TGTGCCAGCAGCGCAACTAGGACAGTCAACTATGGCTACACCTTC
clone size: .; J gene: TRBJ1-1; V gene: TRBV29-1; D gene: .; CDR3 protein: CSAAITEAFF; CDR3 DNA: TGCAGCGCCGCTATCACTGAAGCTTTCTTT
clone size: .; J gene: TRBJ1-2; V gene: TRBV28; D gene: .; CDR3 protein: CASSQTSNYGYTF; CDR3 DNA: TGTGCCAGCAGTCAGACTTCTAACTATGGCTACACCTTC
clone size: .; J gene: TRBJ1-1; V gene: TRBV19; D gene: TRBD1; CDR3 protein: CASSISTGVNTEAFF; CDR3 DNA: TGTGCCAGTAGTATTTCCACAGGGGTGAACACTGAAGCTTTCTTT
clone size: .; J gene: TRBJ1-3; V gene: TRBV4-1; D gene: TRBD1; CDR3 protein: CASSQDGQGVGNTIYF; CDR3 DNA: TGCGCCAGCAGCCAAGATGGTCAGGGGGTTGGAAACACCATATATTTT
clone size: .; J gene: TRBJ2-7; V gene: TRBV28; D gene: .; CDR3 protein: CASSSGLGAREQYF; CDR3 DNA: TGTGCCAGCAGTTCTGGGTTAGGGGCTCGGGAGCAGTACTTC
clone size: .; J gene: TRBJ2-5; V gene: TRBV7-2; D gene: TRBD2; CDR3 protein: CASSGPGLAGTETQYF; CDR3 DNA: TGTGCCAGCAGCGGGCCGGGACTAGCGGGAACAGAGACCCAGTACTTC
clone size: .; J gene: TRBJ2-1; V gene: TRBV6-4; D gene: TRBD2; CDR3 protein: CASSDSASGEQFF; CDR3 DNA: TGTGCCAGCAGTGACTCGGCTAGCGGCGAGCAGTTCTTC
clone size: many; J gene: TRBJ2-7; V gene: TRBV27; D gene: TRBD1; CDR3 protein: CASSWTGSGPYEQYF; CDR3 DNA: TGTGCCAGCAGTTGGACAGGGTCGGGCCCCTACGAGCAGTACTTC